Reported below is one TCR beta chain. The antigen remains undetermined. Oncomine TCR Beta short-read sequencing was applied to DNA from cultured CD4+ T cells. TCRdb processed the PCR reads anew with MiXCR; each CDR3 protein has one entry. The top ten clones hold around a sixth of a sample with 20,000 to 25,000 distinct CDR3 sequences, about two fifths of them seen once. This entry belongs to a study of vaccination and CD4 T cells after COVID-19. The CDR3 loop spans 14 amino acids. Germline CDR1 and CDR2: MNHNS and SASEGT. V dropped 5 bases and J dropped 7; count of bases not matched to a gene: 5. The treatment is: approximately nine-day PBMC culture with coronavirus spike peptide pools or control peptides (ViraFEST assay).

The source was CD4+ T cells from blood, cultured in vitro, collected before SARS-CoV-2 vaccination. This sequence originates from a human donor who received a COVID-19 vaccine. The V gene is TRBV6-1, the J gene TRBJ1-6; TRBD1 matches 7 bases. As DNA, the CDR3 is TGTGCCAGCAGTCCAGGGGGTAGAAATTCACCCCTCCACTTT. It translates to CASSPGGRNSPLHF.